What follows are 24 T cell receptor beta chains derived from one specimen sequenced in a study of blood T cell repertoires in COVID-19 (dated by TCRdb to about 2020). The library relied on the immunoSEQ multiplex PCR assay. The source is immuneACCESS, and TCRdb retained only in-frame sequences with V and J called. Part of the clones is not carried over; for the studies checked, unresolved V genes explain less than half of this, and the remainder is unexplained. Counted in this sample were approximately 310,000 clones; around 87% of them appeared once. The ten largest make up roughly 7.1% of the sample. Sequencing was done on a sample of peripheral blood. Source of these receptors: a woman between 50 and 59 years old who had recovered from COVID-19.

CDR3 DNA: TGTGCCAGCAGTTACCGCTTGGCGGGTTCACCCCTCCACTTT. Protein product: CASSYRLAGSPLHF. The rearrangement joins TRBV6-5 to TRBJ1-6; D gene uncertain. V was trimmed by 2 bases and J by 9 bases, leaving 11 bases between them. CDR1 is MNHEY, CDR2 SVGAGI, per germline. CDR3 length: 14 amino acids.

The V call is TRBV15, the J call TRBJ2-2, with 10 bases lining up with TRBD1. V trimming: 3 bases; J trimming: 3 bases; junction bases outside the gene matches: 4. Germline V lookup: CDR1 LNHNV, CDR2 YYDKDF (reference sequence). This CDR3 region has 16 residues. The CDR3: CATSSLTGGYTGELFF. The CDR3 DNA follows: TGTGCCACCAGCAGCCTGACAGGGGGCTACACCGGGGAGCTGTTTTTT.

The chain links TRBV5-1 to TRBJ2-7; perhaps TRBD1 as D (8 bases). Germline loops: CDR1 SGHRS, CDR2 YFSETQ. V shed 0 bases and J shed 7 bases, with 20 bases lying between them. The CDR3 totals 16 residues. The chain's CDR3 is CASSLAGTGGVMEQYF. Written as DNA, the CDR3 is TGCGCCAGCAGCTTGGCCGGAACAGGGGGGGTTATGGAGCAGTACTTC.

This chain connects TRBV5-3 to TRBJ1-2; 8 nucleotides agree with TRBD1. TRBV5-3 is filed as an ORF, its function uncertain. This CDR3 is built from 15 residues. V lost 4 bases to trimming and J lost 4 bases; unmatched junction nucleotides: 9. The CDR3 here is CARSHGQGLCYGYTF. CDR3 coding DNA: TGTGCCAGAAGCCACGGACAGGGACTATGCTATGGCTACACCTTC.

About this clone: Other DNA sequences from this sample encode an identical CDR3 as well. The chain has TRBV4-3 and TRBJ2-7; possibly TRBD2 for D (7 bases). The germline V and J ends were trimmed by 0 bases and 0 bases, with 12 bases remaining between them. Per germline, CDR1 LGHNA and CDR2 YSLEER. The length of the CDR3 is 16 residues. The CDR3 DNA is TGCGCCAGCAGCCAAGATCCGGGGGGCTCCTCCTACGAGCAGTACTTC. As protein: CASSQDPGGSSYEQYF.

Concerning this clone: One end of the junction varies from germline; a read error may be responsible. DNA for the CDR3: TGTGCCAGCAGTTTCGGACAGGGGCTCTGGTTC. Translated, it gives CASSFGQGLWF. V gene TRBV27 combines with J gene TRBJ2-7, with 9 bases that match TRBD1. This CDR3 contains 11 residues. Germline V gene lookup returns CDR1 MNHEY and CDR2 SMNVEV (reference sequence).

This clone has just one count. The chain links TRBV12-1 to TRBJ2-7; the table assigns TRBD2, which was not confirmed against the DNA. TRBV12-1 is labeled a pseudogene. The CDR3 runs 12 residues. CDR3 in DNA: TGTGCCAGCAGCTCGGCGGTTGACGAGCAGTACTTC. It yields the protein CASSSAVDEQYF.

The genes are TRBV2 and TRBJ2-1; 9 bases fit TRBD1. This CDR3 spans 14 amino acids. Trimming removed 6 bases from V and 8 bases from J; junction bases left unmatched: 8. In germline, CDR1 is SNHLY, CDR2 FYNNEI. The CDR3 region is CASRVGTGSHEQFF. The CDR3 region has the DNA TGTGCCAGCAGAGTAGGGACAGGGAGTCATGAGCAGTTCTTC.

As to this clone: Other nucleotide sequences from this sample produce the same CDR3. The J gene is TRBJ2-5, the V gene TRBV29-1; tentatively, D is TRBD1 (6 bases). The germline gives CDR1 SQVTM, CDR2 ANQGSEA. Trimming shortened V by 4 bases and J by 5 bases, and 14 bases separated the two germline ends. The length of the CDR3 is 13 residues. The CDR3, as DNA: TGCAGCGTTGGGGGGCGGCTTGGGGAGACCCAGTACTTC. Amino acid sequence: CSVGGRLGETQYF.

This clone occurred once. The rearrangement links TRBV4-3 to TRBJ1-2, with TRBD1 matching 8 bases. CDR3 length: 16 amino acids. CDR1 is LGHNA, CDR2 YSLEER, per germline. After removal of 0 bases from V and 3 bases from J, the junction contained 6 bases not matched to a gene. CDR3 bases: TGCGCCAGCAGCCAAGACTTGGACAGGGCGGACTATGGCTACACCTTC. This sequence encodes CASSQDLDRADYGYTF.

The chain is built from TRBV3-1 (or the pseudogene TRBV3-2) and TRBJ1-6; D ambiguous. This CDR3 region has 15 residues. V lost 1 base and J 3 bases, leaving 7 bases between the germline ends. Germline V lookup: CDR1 LGHDT, CDR2 YNNKEL (reference sequence). The CDR3 bases are TGTGCCAGCAGCCAAGTCCAGGACTATAATTCACCCCTCCACTTT. This translates into CASSQVQDYNSPLHF.

This chain joins TRBV11-2 and TRBJ1-4; D remains unclear. The CDR3 has 18 amino acids. Looked up from germline, CDR1 is SGHAT and CDR2 is FQNNGV. The ends were cut back, 5 bases at V and 3 bases at J, with 22 bases in the middle. The CDR3 DNA follows: TGTGCCAGCAGCCCCATCGGTGGAAGGAGGCGAGCTAATGAAAAACTGTTTTTT. This codes for CASSPIGGRRRANEKLFF.

The table lists this clone with a few counts. The chain combines TRBV5-1 with TRBJ2-1, with TRBD2 matching 8 bases. Losses at the gene ends were 2 bases for V and 0 bases for J; bases not matched to a gene: 7. Germline V lookup: CDR1 SGHRS, CDR2 YFSETQ. CDR3 length: 17 residues. CDR3 sequence: CASSFTSGLSSYNEQFF. The CDR3 DNA is TGCGCCAGCAGCTTCACTAGCGGTCTTAGCTCCTACAATGAGCAGTTCTTC. The whole variable domain, remainder taken from reference TRBV5-1 and TRBJ2-1, is KAGVTQTPRYLIKTRGQQVTLSCSPISGHRSVSWYQQTPGQGLQFLFEYFSETQRNKGNFPGRFSGRQFSNSRSEMNVSTLELGDSALYLCASSFTSGLSSYNEQFFGPGTRLTVL.

A few counts support this clone. This chain's CDR3 is CASSASGTIDNEQFF. In DNA, the CDR3 is TGTGCCAGCAGCGCAAGCGGGACCATTGACAATGAGCAGTTCTTC. The rearrangement joins TRBV9 to TRBJ2-1, with TRBD2 matching 7 bases. CDR1 is SGDLS, CDR2 YYNGEE, per germline. CDR3 size: 15 residues. V lost 3 bases, J lost 5 bases, and 8 bases stayed unmatched.

The rearrangement uses TRBV5-4 and TRBJ2-3; 9 nucleotides align to TRBD1. This CDR3 comprises 15 residues. Germline CDR1 SGHNT, CDR2 YYREEE (reference sequence). With 4 bases clipped from V and 4 bases from J, the junction kept 7 bases outside the gene matches. The chain's CDR3 is CASSRGQGVADTQYF. CDR3 sequence (DNA): TGTGCCAGCAGCCGGGGACAGGGAGTCGCAGATACGCAGTATTTT. Using reference TRBV5-4 and TRBJ2-3 for the parts outside the CDR3, the full variable domain is ETGVTQSPTHLIKTRGQQVTLRCSSQSGHNTVSWYQQALGQGPQFIFQYYREEENGRGNFPPRFSGLQFPNYSSELNVNALELDDSALYLCASSRGQGVADTQYFGPGTRLTVL.

The chain joins TRBV28 to TRBJ1-5; tentatively, D is TRBD1 (5 bases). Trimming took 7 bases from V and 10 from J, leaving 17 bases between them. The germline V gene encodes CDR1 MDHEN and CDR2 SYDVKM. CDR3 length: 13 amino acids. The CDR3: CASKWGGWYPQHF. In DNA, the CDR3 is TGTGCCAGCAAATGGGGGGGGTGGTATCCCCAGCATTTT.

CDR3 nucleotide sequence: TGTGCCAGCAGCTTCTCGGGACAGGGTAGATTCTTCGAAGCTTTCTTT. Amino acids: CASSFSGQGRFFEAFF. The genes are TRBV11-2 and TRBJ1-1, with TRBD1 matching 9 bases. CDR1 and CDR2 from the germline V gene are SGHAT and FQNNGV. V shed 3 bases and J 8 bases; nucleotides not matched to a gene: 13. CDR3 size: 16 residues.

The chain uses TRBV3-1 (or the pseudogene TRBV3-2) and TRBJ1-4; 7 bases are shared with TRBD1. The V and J ends lost 4 bases and 4 bases, in that order; junction bases with no gene match: 3. In germline, CDR1 is LGHDT, CDR2 YNNKEL (reference sequence). The CDR3 is 14 residues long. The CDR3 region has the DNA TGTGCCAGCAGCCGGGACAGTGATAATGAAAAACTGTTTTTT. Protein sequence: CASSRDSDNEKLFF.

The J gene is TRBJ1-2, the V gene TRBV28, with TRBD1 as a possible D gene (5 bases). Deletions cut 5 bases from V and 10 bases from J, with 14 bases between. This CDR3 spans 12 amino acids. The germline V gene has CDR1 MDHEN and CDR2 SYDVKM. The CDR3 loop is CASSLDRLIYTF. The CDR3 DNA reads as TGTGCCAGCAGTCTCGACAGACTGATCTACACCTTC.

This clone was seen only a few times. The rearrangement links TRBV9 to TRBJ2-7; possibly TRBD1 for D (5 bases). CDR3 length equals 14 residues. Trimming pared 1 base from V and 5 bases from J, leaving 13 bases between. Germline CDR1 is SGDLS and CDR2 is YYNGEE. The DNA of the CDR3 is TGTGCCAGCAGCGTAAAACAGGTAGACGACGAGCAGTACTTC. Translated, it gives CASSVKQVDDEQYF.

The chain uses TRBV28 and TRBJ1-2, with D possibly TRBD1 on 6 matching bases. Germline V lookup: CDR1 MDHEN, CDR2 SYDVKM. Trimming pared 6 bases from V and 2 bases from J, leaving 13 bases between. CDR3 size: 14 residues. CDR3: CASRNQGNNYGYTF. The DNA for the CDR3 is TGTGCCAGCAGGAACCAGGGGAACAACTATGGCTACACCTTC.

This clone was recorded only once. V and J are TRBV5-6 and TRBJ1-1; 7 bases are shared with TRBD1. Germline assignment: CDR1 SGHDT and CDR2 YYEEEE. V was pared by 3 bases and J by 1 base, with 3 bases of the junction left unmatched. CDR3 length: 14 residues. The CDR3 DNA is TGTGCCAGCAGCTATGACAGGGCGAACACTGAAGCTTTCTTT. Amino acid sequence: CASSYDRANTEAFF.

The chain recombines TRBV19 with TRBJ2-3; tentative D call: TRBD2 (5 bases). Germline V gene lookup returns CDR1 LNHDA and CDR2 SQIVND (reference sequence). Trimming took off 6 bases at V and 2 bases at J, with 12 bases between the two ends. The CDR3 is 14 residues long. CDR3 sequence (DNA): TGTGCCAGTAGGACTACCAGCGTCACAGATACGCAGTATTTT. Translated, it gives CASRTTSVTDTQYF. Complete variable domain (other parts from reference TRBV19 and TRBJ2-3): DGGITQSPKYLFRKEGQNVTLSCEQNLNHDAMYWYRQDPGQGLRLIYYSQIVNDFQKGDIAEGYSVSREKKESFPLTVTSAQKNPTAFYLCASRTTSVTDTQYFGPGTRLTVL.

V is TRBV2 and J is TRBJ1-5, with unresolved D. This CDR3 contains 15 residues. V shed 0 bases and J shed 5 bases, with 11 bases lying between them. Germline V gene lookup returns CDR1 SNHLY and CDR2 FYNNEI. The CDR3 DNA follows: TGTGCCAGCAGTGAAGCGCTTCGAGAGGATCAGCCCCAGCATTTT. Its protein product is CASSEALREDQPQHF.